What follows are 19 T cell receptor beta chains derived from one specimen sequenced in a study of T cell responses to AZD1222 COVID-19 vaccine. The data were produced by immunoSEQ multiplex PCR, yet TCRdb's version contains in-frame clones alone and is incomplete. The sample gives around 52,000 clones, about 86% of which show up once; approximately 15% is in the top ten. The sequencing here drew on peripheral blood, taken on day 0 of AZD1222 vaccination. The source of these receptors is an adult in good health.

This clone was detected once. The chain carries TRBV12-3 or TRBV12-4 and TRBJ2-2; D ambiguous. V was cut by 5 bases and J by 9 bases, with 10 bases left in between. This CDR3 is 12 amino acids long. The CDR3 reads CASSLLGRELFF. DNA for the CDR3: TGTGCCAGCAGTCTCCTGGGTAGGGAGCTGTTTTTT.

The chain links TRBV29-1 to TRBJ1-5, with D unresolved. This CDR3 is 13 amino acids long. V was shortened by 4 bases and J by 6 bases, with 13 bases between the two germline ends. Germline-derived CDR1 and CDR2 are SQVTM and ANQGSEA. CDR3: CSVVPSIGQPQHF. CDR3 sequence (DNA): TGCAGCGTTGTTCCCAGCATCGGTCAGCCCCAGCATTTT.

This chain uses TRBV30 with TRBJ2-7, with 7 bases matching TRBD2. V was pared by 1 base and J by 6 bases, with 6 bases of the junction left unmatched. Germline-derived CDR1 and CDR2 are GTSNPN and SVGIG (reference sequence). The CDR3 contains 13 residues. CDR3 protein: CAWSGGGALEQYF. In DNA form, the CDR3 reads TGTGCCTGGAGTGGGGGAGGGGCTCTCGAGCAGTACTTC.

The rearrangement uses TRBV6-5 and TRBJ1-1; D might be TRBD1 (5 bases). The V end lost 2 bases, the J end lost 4 bases, and 11 bases lay between the germline ends. Germline loops: CDR1 MNHEY, CDR2 SVGAGI. The CDR3 has 14 residues. CDR3 sequence: CASSYGGTSTEAFF. The CDR3 DNA is TGTGCCAGCAGTTACGGGGGGACCAGCACTGAAGCTTTCTTT.

The V and J genes are TRBV11-3 and TRBJ2-3; maybe TRBD2 (6 bases). Germline V lookup: CDR1 SGHNT, CDR2 YENEEA. The CDR3 length is 14 residues. V was clipped by 3 bases and J by 4 bases, with 11 bases between them. The CDR3 is CASSLEGAADTQYF. Written as DNA, the CDR3 is TGTGCCAGCAGCTTGGAGGGAGCAGCAGATACGCAGTATTTT.

J is TRBJ1-2 and V is TRBV28; 12 positions agree with TRBD1. The CDR3 sequence is 16 residues long. Losses at the gene ends were 3 bases for V and 6 bases for J; bases not matched to a gene: 8. The germline V gene has CDR1 MDHEN and CDR2 SYDVKM. This CDR3 is CASSLQPGQGAHGYTF. The CDR3 DNA reads as TGTGCCAGCAGTTTGCAACCGGGACAGGGGGCGCATGGCTACACCTTC.

This chain joins TRBV29-1 and TRBJ2-3; D is ambiguous. Germline loops: CDR1 SQVTM, CDR2 ANQGSEA. The CDR3 spans 13 residues. Trimming cost V 4 bases and J 5 bases, with 13 bases left between them. CDR3 nucleotide sequence: TGCAGCGTTGGTATAGGGATGGGAGATACGCAGTATTTT. This codes for CSVGIGMGDTQYF.

The genes are TRBV5-8 and TRBJ1-1, with D possibly being TRBD1 (6 bases). Germline lookup yields CDR1 SGHTS and CDR2 YDEGEE. V lost 3 bases and J lost 1, with 10 bases in between. The CDR3 is made up of 14 amino acids. CDR3 amino acids: CASSSRGGNTEAFF. The CDR3, as DNA: TGTGCCAGCAGCTCTAGGGGGGGGAACACTGAAGCTTTCTTT. The full variable domain, with the rest looked up from reference TRBV5-8 and TRBJ1-1, is EAGVTQSPTHLIKTRGQQATLRCSPISGHTSVYWYQQALGLGLQFLLWYDEGEERNRGNFPPRFSGRQFPNYSSELNVNALELEDSALYLCASSSRGGNTEAFFGQGTRLTVV.

This sequence joins TRBV18 and TRBJ1-1; 10 bases fit TRBD1. The CDR3 runs to 14 residues. The J segment lost 3 bases and the V segment lost 3 bases, leaving 1 base of the junction unmatched. Germline lookup yields CDR1 KGHSH and CDR2 LQKENI. CDR3 DNA sequence: TGTGCCAGCTCACCGGGACAGGGGCACACTGAAGCTTTCTTT. It codes for CASSPGQGHTEAFF.

V and J are TRBV7-9 and TRBJ1-1; D call uncertain. Germline V gene lookup returns CDR1 SEHNR and CDR2 FQNEAQ (reference sequence). V lost 5 bases and J lost 6, with 13 bases in between. The CDR3 totals 13 residues. CDR3 sequence reads: CASSHGGVSEAFF. In DNA form, the CDR3 reads TGTGCCAGCAGCCACGGCGGGGTGTCTGAAGCTTTCTTT.

The genes are TRBV5-5 and TRBJ2-1; TRBD1 agrees at 12 bases. Per germline, CDR1 SGHKS and CDR2 YYEKEE (reference sequence). The CDR3 covers 14 residues. The V and J ends lost 4 bases and 9 bases, in that order; junction bases with no gene match: 5. The CDR3: CASSGDRGRIEQFF. CDR3 sequence (DNA): TGTGCCAGCAGCGGGGACAGGGGGCGTATTGAGCAGTTCTTC.

The chain employs TRBV4-2 and TRBJ1-6; D not certain. Per the germline V gene, CDR1 is LGHNA and CDR2 is YNFKEQ. V lost 1 base and J lost 13, with 14 bases in between. This CDR3 is built from 14 residues. This chain's CDR3 is CASSQAGRTDPLHF. In DNA form, the CDR3 reads TGTGCCAGCAGCCAAGCCGGTAGGACGGACCCCCTCCACTTT.

The chain couples TRBV20-1 to TRBJ1-1, with D perhaps matching TRBD1 (5 bases). CDR3 length: 11 residues. CDR1 is DFQATT, CDR2 SNEGSKA, per germline (reference sequence). V lost 5 bases and J 1 base, leaving 5 bases between the germline ends. As DNA, the CDR3 is TGCAGTGCTCAGGGGAACACTGAAGCTTTCTTT. This encodes CSAQGNTEAFF.

This clone was counted only a few times. This chain connects TRBV7-8 to TRBJ2-7, with TRBD2 matching over 7 bases. This CDR3 region has 15 residues. The J segment lost 1 base and the V segment lost 2 bases, leaving 5 bases of the junction unmatched. Germline loops: CDR1 SGHVS, CDR2 FQNEAQ. The CDR3 loop reads CASSLRDYSSYEQYF. DNA of the CDR3: TGTGCCAGCAGCTTAAGGGACTATTCTTCCTACGAGCAGTACTTC.

The rearrangement uses TRBV9 and TRBJ1-1, with a weak D call TRBD1 (6 bases). Trimming shortened V by 5 bases and J by 1 base, and 15 bases separated the two germline ends. The CDR3 contains 15 residues. Germline values: CDR1 SGDLS, CDR2 YYNGEE. CDR3 nucleotide sequence: TGTGCCAGCAGGACTTCCGGACAGCCGAACACTGAAGCTTTCTTT. Amino acids: CASRTSGQPNTEAFF. The full variable domain, rest sourced from reference TRBV9 and TRBJ1-1, is DSGVTQTPKHLITATGQRVTLRCSPRSGDLSVYWYQQSLDQGLQFLIQYYNGEERAKGNILERFSAQQFPDLHSELNLSSLELGDSALYFCASRTSGQPNTEAFFGQGTRLTVV.

The chain joins TRBV30 to TRBJ1-1; D is undetermined. V gave up 6 bases and J gave up 1 base, with 12 bases separating them. The CDR3 runs to 13 residues. Germline CDR1 and CDR2: GTSNPN and SVGIG (reference sequence). CDR3 DNA: TGTGCCTGTCAGAGGATGGGGAACACTGAAGCTTTCTTT. This sequence encodes CACQRMGNTEAFF. The full variable domain, rest sourced from reference TRBV30 and TRBJ1-1, is SQTIHQWPATLVQPVGSPLSLECTVEGTSNPNLYWYRQAAGRGLQLLFYSVGIGQISSEVPQNLSASRPQDRQFILSSKKLLLSDSGFYLCACQRMGNTEAFFGQGTRLTVV.

This chain joins TRBV3-1 (or the pseudogene TRBV3-2) and TRBJ2-7, with a weak D call TRBD2 (5 bases). This CDR3 is built from 13 residues. V dropped 4 bases and J dropped 3 bases, with 10 bases sitting between them. CDR1 is LGHDT and CDR2 is YNNKEL in the germline V gene (reference sequence). Here the CDR3 DNA reads TGTGCCAGCAGCCGTATCCGGGGCTACGAGCAGTACTTC. The encoded protein is CASSRIRGYEQYF.

In this sample, this clone turned up once. The rearrangement uses TRBV5-1 and TRBJ1-1; no clear D gene. This CDR3 has 12 amino acids. CDR1 and CDR2 from the germline V gene are SGHRS and YFSETQ. V was trimmed by 4 bases and J by 3 bases, leaving 7 bases between them. CDR3 nucleotide sequence: TGCGCCAGCAGCCGCTCGGACACTGAAGCTTTCTTT. Its protein is CASSRSDTEAFF.

V gene TRBV7-2 combines with J gene TRBJ1-4, with TRBD1 as a possible D gene (5 bases). Germline lookup yields CDR1 SGHTA and CDR2 FQGNSA. This CDR3 spans 15 amino acids. V was pared by 5 bases and J by 0 bases, with 10 bases between. The CDR3 region is CASSRGPTTNEKLFF. In nucleotides, the CDR3 is TGTGCCAGCAGCCGGGGACCGACAACTAATGAAAAACTGTTTTTT.